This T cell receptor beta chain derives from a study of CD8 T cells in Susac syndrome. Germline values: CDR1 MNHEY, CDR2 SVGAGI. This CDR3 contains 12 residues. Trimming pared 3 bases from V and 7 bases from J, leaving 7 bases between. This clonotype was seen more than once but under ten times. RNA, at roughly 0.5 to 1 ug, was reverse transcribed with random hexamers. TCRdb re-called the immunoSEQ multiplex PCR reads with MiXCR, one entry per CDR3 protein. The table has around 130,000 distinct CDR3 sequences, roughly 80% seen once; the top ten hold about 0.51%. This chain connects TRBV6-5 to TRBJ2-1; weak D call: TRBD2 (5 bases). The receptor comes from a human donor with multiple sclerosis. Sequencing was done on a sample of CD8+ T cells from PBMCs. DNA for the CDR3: TGTGCCAGCAGTTATCCGGGGAATGAGCAGTTCTTC. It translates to CASSYPGNEQFF.